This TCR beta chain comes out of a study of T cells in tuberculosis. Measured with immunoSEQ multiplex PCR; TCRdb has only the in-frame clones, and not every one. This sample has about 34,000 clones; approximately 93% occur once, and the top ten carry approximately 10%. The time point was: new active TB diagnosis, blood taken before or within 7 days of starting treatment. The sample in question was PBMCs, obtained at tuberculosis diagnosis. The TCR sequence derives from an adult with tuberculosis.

DNA for the CDR3: TGCGCCAGCAGCTTGGCCGTATCGGGTGGCAGCCTCTACGAGCAGTACTTC. This sequence encodes CASSLAVSGGSLYEQYF. The genes are TRBV5-1 and TRBJ2-7; unclear D gene. Germline assignment: CDR1 SGHRS and CDR2 YFSETQ. The ends were cut back, 0 bases at V and 3 bases at J, with 19 bases in the middle. This CDR3 has 17 amino acids.